This T cell receptor (beta chain) was sequenced in a study of blood T cells in healthy people across ages. J lost 6 bases, V lost 3 bases, and 8 bases had no gene match. The CDR3 runs to 15 residues. Germline V CDR1 and CDR2: LGHNA, YSLEER. Next came a second PCR, run for about 7 to 12 cycles, which used a sample-barcoded 5' primer along with a J-beta primer mix. Sequencing yielded, for each sample, at least 2.5 million paired-end reads carrying CDR3. TCRdb itself ran the 5' RACE reads through MiXCR, one entry per CDR3 protein. Counted here are 1 million to 1.2 million distinct CDR3 sequences, 30% to 40% occurring once; the ten biggest clones make up less than 15%. Healthy individuals of Caucasian origin from Russia, aged 6 to 90, served as donors.

The rearrangement uses TRBV4-3 and TRBJ1-2; the match to TRBD1 covers 9 bases. Sequenced material: blood. This receptor was identified in a man between 18 and 29 years old in good health. The CDR3 region has the DNA TGCGCCAGCAGCCAGGGGGACAGGGCAAAGGATGGCTACACCTTC. Amino acids: CASSQGDRAKDGYTF.